Below are 10 T cell receptor beta chains sequenced from a single sample in a study of identifying expanded T cells in peripheral blood. Clones were read by immunoSEQ multiplex PCR, and TCRdb kept only the in-frame ones, dropping some. This table has tens of thousands of clones, 88% appearing once. The sample taken for sequencing was blood. All receptors come from a person aged 18 to 75 in good health.

This rearrangement joins TRBV11-3 to TRBJ2-5; D is possibly TRBD1 (6 bases). CDR1 is SGHNT, CDR2 YENEEA, per germline. The CDR3 is 15 amino acids. Trimming stripped 3 bases from V and 2 bases from J, with 13 bases between. The CDR3 reads CASSFAQGTQETQYF. In nucleotides, the CDR3 is TGTGCCAGCAGCTTCGCACAGGGAACTCAAGAGACCCAGTACTTC.

The gene calls are TRBV5-1 and TRBJ1-4; 8 bases line up with TRBD1. The CDR3 is 15 amino acids. The germline CDR1 and CDR2 sequences are SGHRS and YFSETQ. The ends lost 4 bases at V and 5 bases at J; junction bases unmatched: 7. The CDR3 DNA is TGCGCCAGCAGCGGAACAGGGGGAAGGAATGAAAAACTGTTTTTT. As protein: CASSGTGGRNEKLFF.

This chain links TRBV30 with TRBJ1-2; 7 bases fit TRBD1. The CDR3 runs to 13 residues. Germline V lookup: CDR1 GTSNPN, CDR2 SVGIG (reference sequence). The J segment lost 8 bases and the V segment lost 1 base, leaving 7 bases of the junction unmatched. CDR3 nucleotides: TGTGCCTGGAGTGCCTCAGACAGGGAGGGCTACACCTTC. Its protein is CAWSASDREGYTF.

The chain uses TRBV12-5 and TRBJ1-1; no clear D. Germline lookup yields CDR1 LGHNT and CDR2 FRNRAP. The CDR3 length is 15 residues. The V end lost 0 bases, the J end lost 0 bases, and 8 bases lay between the germline ends. CDR3 region: CASGLVTVLNTEAFF. The CDR3 DNA sequence: TGTGCTAGTGGTTTGGTAACAGTCCTGAACACTGAAGCTTTCTTT. The full variable domain, completed using reference TRBV12-5 and TRBJ1-1, is DARVTQTPRHKVTEMGQEVTMRCQPILGHNTVFWYRQTMMQGLELLAYFRNRAPLDDSGMPKDRFSAEMPDATLATLKIQPSEPRDSAVYFCASGLVTVLNTEAFFGQGTRLTVV.

The chain couples TRBV6-6 to TRBJ2-7; TRBD1 agrees at 7 bases. Trimming took 4 bases from V and 5 from J; bases not matched to a gene: 8. Germline CDR1 and CDR2: MNHNY and SVGAGI (reference sequence). This CDR3 has 14 amino acids. In DNA, the CDR3 is TGTGCCAGCAGTTCCGGACAGGTGGTCGACGAGCAGTACTTC. Translation: CASSSGQVVDEQYF.

The chain links TRBV5-1 to TRBJ2-3; D gene unclear. Trimming cost V 0 bases and J 0 bases, with 8 bases left between them. This CDR3 comprises 15 residues. Germline V gene lookup returns CDR1 SGHRS and CDR2 YFSETQ. The CDR3 sequence is CASSLAPSSTDTQYF. CDR3 coding DNA: TGCGCCAGCAGCTTGGCGCCCTCTAGCACAGATACGCAGTATTTT.

The V and J genes are TRBV6-4 and TRBJ1-1; the D gene is possibly TRBD1 (5 bases). CDR3 length: 17 residues. Germline loops: CDR1 MRHNA, CDR2 SNTAGT. V lost 6 bases to trimming and J lost 0 bases, with 20 bases between them. The DNA of the CDR3 is TGTGCCAGCAGGCCCCCGGTGAGGGGCCCGATGAACACTGAAGCTTTCTTT. Translated, it gives CASRPPVRGPMNTEAFF.

The chain employs TRBV9 and TRBJ2-5; 10 bases map to TRBD2. CDR1 is SGDLS and CDR2 is YYNGEE in the germline V gene. The V and J ends lost 3 bases and 5 bases, in that order; junction bases with no gene match: 10. The CDR3 is 16 residues long. CDR3 in amino acids: CASSEGSGGAGETQYF. CDR3 bases: TGTGCCAGCAGCGAGGGCAGCGGGGGGGCCGGTGAGACCCAGTACTTC.

V usage is TRBV19 and J usage is TRBJ1-6, with D possibly matching TRBD1 (6 bases). Germline assignment: CDR1 LNHDA and CDR2 SQIVND (reference sequence). There are 16 residues in the CDR3. Trimming removed 6 bases from V and 7 bases from J, with 19 bases in between. DNA of the CDR3: TGTGCCAGTAGCTTACAACAGGGAAAGAAAAATTCACCCCTCCACTTT. Translating gives CASSLQQGKKNSPLHF.

This clone appeared once. V gene TRBV5-1 combines with J gene TRBJ2-3; no reliable D call. Trimming took off 0 bases at V and 4 bases at J, with 12 bases between the two ends. The CDR3 is 15 residues long. Germline V gene data show CDR1 as SGHRS and CDR2 as YFSETQ. The CDR3 region is CASSLGTLRPDTQYF. The DNA of the CDR3 is TGCGCCAGCAGCTTGGGGACGCTCAGGCCAGATACGCAGTATTTT.